Presented here are 31 T cell receptor beta chains from one specimen sequenced in a study of blood T cell repertoires in COVID-19. Profiled with immunoSEQ multiplex PCR; TCRdb holds only in-frame clones, not every one. In the table there are just over 250,000 clones, around 84% of which are singletons. Sequencing was carried out using PBMCs or T cells enriched from blood (not recorded which). Source of these receptors: a man aged 25-40 years with acute COVID-19.

The chain employs TRBV19 and TRBJ1-3; 7 bases line up with TRBD1. CDR1 is LNHDA and CDR2 is SQIVND in the germline V gene (reference sequence). V lost 9 bases, J lost 4 bases, and 12 bases stayed unmatched. This CDR3 is 15 amino acids long. The chain's CDR3 is CASKTGFESGNTIYF. The DNA for the CDR3 is TGTGCCAGCAAGACAGGGTTCGAATCAGGAAACACCATATATTTT.

The V gene is TRBV24-1, the J gene TRBJ1-5; the match to TRBD1 covers 8 bases. There are 16 residues in the CDR3. Germline loops: CDR1 KGHDR, CDR2 SFDVKD. J gave up 7 bases and V 4 bases, and 11 bases lay outside the gene matches. The CDR3 nucleotides read TGTGCCACCAGTGACCGAGGGCAGGGGGCTAGGCAGCCCCAGCATTTT. Translation: CATSDRGQGARQPQHF.

This chain uses TRBV5-6 with TRBJ1-1; possibly TRBD1 for D (5 bases). The germline V gene has CDR1 SGHDT and CDR2 YYEEEE. This CDR3 is 15 amino acids long. Trimming stripped 5 bases from V and 0 bases from J, with 14 bases between. CDR3 sequence: CASRRGELMNTEAFF. CDR3 bases: TGTGCCAGCAGGCGGGGGGAACTCATGAACACTGAAGCTTTCTTT. Full variable domain (outside the CDR3, taken from reference TRBV5-6 and TRBJ1-1): DAGVTQSPTHLIKTRGQQVTLRCSPKSGHDTVSWYQQALGQGPQFIFQYYEEEERQRGNFPDRFSGHQFPNYSSELNVNALLLGDSALYLCASRRGELMNTEAFFGQGTRLTVV.

This chain joins TRBV28 and TRBJ1-2; D is perhaps TRBD1 (6 bases). The CDR3 extends over 16 amino acids. The germline V and J ends were trimmed by 2 bases and 5 bases, with 18 bases remaining between them. Germline lookup yields CDR1 MDHEN and CDR2 SYDVKM. The CDR3 loop reads CASSLPAGGPKYGYTF. The CDR3 region has the DNA TGTGCCAGCAGTTTACCCGCTGGGGGCCCCAAGTATGGCTACACCTTC.

The chain joins TRBV19 to TRBJ2-3; 10 bases line up with TRBD2. The CDR3 contains 15 residues. Germline loops: CDR1 LNHDA, CDR2 SQIVND (reference sequence). With V trimmed by 5 bases and J by 2 bases, 4 bases remained unmatched. CDR3 coding DNA: TGTGCCAGTAGTCAACTAGCGGGGACCACAGATACGCAGTATTTT. Protein sequence: CASSQLAGTTDTQYF.

The chain employs TRBV19 and TRBJ1-2, with TRBD1 matching over 7 bases. This CDR3 is 14 amino acids long. Germline V CDR1 and CDR2: LNHDA, SQIVND (reference sequence). V was pared by 7 bases and J by 2 bases, with 7 bases of the junction left unmatched. The CDR3: CASTYPDRNYGYTF. In DNA, the CDR3 is TGTGCCAGTACCTATCCGGACAGGAACTATGGCTACACCTTC.

V and J are TRBV25-1 and TRBJ1-4; TRBD1 might be the D (6 bases). The V gene lost 6 bases and the J gene lost 5 bases, with 16 bases spanning the gap. The CDR3 has 15 residues. Germline lookup yields CDR1 MGHDK and CDR2 SYGVNS. The CDR3 DNA reads TGTGCCAGCAGCCTTACCCAGGGGAAGAATGAAAAACTGTTTTTT. It yields the protein CASSLTQGKNEKLFF.

This clone was detected once. The V call is TRBV19, the J call TRBJ2-3; 16 bases agree with TRBD2. This CDR3 spans 20 amino acids. CDR1 and CDR2 (germline): LNHDA, SQIVND (reference sequence). Unmatched junction bases numbered 11, after V lost 5 bases and J lost 0 bases. CDR3 sequence reads: CASSGEGLAGGEPSTDTQYF. The CDR3 DNA sequence: TGTGCCAGTAGTGGAGAGGGACTAGCGGGGGGGGAGCCGAGCACAGATACGCAGTATTTT.

The rearrangement links TRBV6-5 to TRBJ1-2; D is perhaps TRBD1 (6 bases). CDR1 and CDR2 (germline): MNHEY, SVGAGI. The CDR3 consists of 14 residues. V gave up 6 bases and J gave up 4 bases, with 15 bases separating them. CDR3: CASSDRLGGYGYTF. For the CDR3, the DNA is TGTGCCAGCAGCGACAGGTTAGGAGGCTATGGCTACACCTTC.

This chain connects TRBV5-1 to TRBJ1-2; TRBD1 matches at 7 bases. Germline V gene lookup returns CDR1 SGHRS and CDR2 YFSETQ. The CDR3 loop spans 16 amino acids. The V segment lost 1 base and the J segment 0 bases; nucleotides outside the gene matches: 6. CDR3: CASSLTGTATNYGYTF. CDR3 DNA: TGCGCCAGCAGCTTGACAGGGACAGCAACTAACTATGGCTACACCTTC.

This clone was observed a few times. This specimen includes other DNA sequences encoding the same CDR3. The CDR3 spells CASSALQGLNTEAFF. As DNA, the CDR3 is TGTGCCAGCAGCGCACTACAGGGTCTGAACACTGAAGCTTTCTTT. The chain couples TRBV9 to TRBJ1-1; D is perhaps TRBD1 (6 bases). Germline V gives CDR1 SGDLS, CDR2 YYNGEE. V lost 3 bases and J 0 bases, leaving 12 bases between the germline ends. The CDR3 is 15 amino acids.

V and J are TRBV5-4 and TRBJ2-7; 7 positions agree with TRBD2. V lost 0 bases to trimming and J lost 2 bases; unmatched junction nucleotides: 5. The CDR3 spans 15 residues. From germline, CDR1 is SGHNT and CDR2 YYREEE (reference sequence). The CDR3 nucleotides are TGTGCCAGCAGCTTGGGGGGGGGAGACACCTACGAGCAGTACGTC. It specifies CASSLGGGDTYEQYV.

The rearrangement joins TRBV20-1 to TRBJ1-1; D gene unclear. This CDR3 has 11 amino acids. CDR1 DFQATT and CDR2 SNEGSKA come from the germline V gene (reference sequence). In DNA, the CDR3 is TGCAGCTGCGGGGTGAACACTGAAGCTTTCTTT. Translation gives CSCGVNTEAFF.

The V gene is TRBV7-3, the J gene TRBJ2-7; perhaps TRBD1 as D (6 bases). V was clipped by 2 bases and J by 6 bases, with 11 bases between them. The germline V gene has CDR1 SGHTA and CDR2 FQGTGA. This CDR3 is 13 amino acids long. CDR3 nucleotide sequence: TGTGCCAGCAGCTTATCACAGGGAAGCGAGCAGTACGTC. It yields the protein CASSLSQGSEQYV.

The chain recombines TRBV9 with TRBJ2-3, with D perhaps matching TRBD2 (7 bases). Germline V gene lookup returns CDR1 SGDLS and CDR2 YYNGEE. Trimming left V 0 bases short and J 4 bases short, with 12 bases between. This CDR3 is 15 amino acids long. CDR3 protein: CASSVGWEGADTQYF. CDR3 in DNA: TGTGCCAGCAGCGTAGGTTGGGAGGGGGCAGATACGCAGTATTTT.

The genes are TRBV6-1 and TRBJ2-1, with 11 bases that match TRBD2. Germline assignment: CDR1 MNHNS and CDR2 SASEGT. The V segment lost 4 bases and the J segment 2 bases; nucleotides outside the gene matches: 7. This CDR3 spans 17 amino acids. CDR3 protein: CASSGRTSGYTYNEQFF. The DNA for the CDR3 is TGTGCCAGCAGTGGGAGGACTAGCGGGTACACCTACAATGAGCAGTTCTTC.

The V and J genes are TRBV19 and TRBJ1-4, with D unresolved. Germline V gene data show CDR1 as LNHDA and CDR2 as SQIVND (reference sequence). This CDR3 is built from 16 residues. Trimming pared 3 bases from V and 0 bases from J, leaving 11 bases between. CDR3 nucleotide sequence: TGTGCCAGTAGTATTCGGAAGGGAGCAACTAATGAAAAACTGTTTTTT. It is translated as CASSIRKGATNEKLFF. Full variable domain (remainder filled in from reference TRBV19 and TRBJ1-4): DGGITQSPKYLFRKEGQNVTLSCEQNLNHDAMYWYRQDPGQGLRLIYYSQIVNDFQKGDIAEGYSVSREKKESFPLTVTSAQKNPTAFYLCASSIRKGATNEKLFFGSGTQLSVL.

The V call is TRBV3-1 (or the pseudogene TRBV3-2), the J call TRBJ2-3, with 8 bases fitting TRBD2. The germline V gene encodes CDR1 LGHDT and CDR2 YNNKEL (reference sequence). CDR3 size: 16 residues. V dropped 4 bases and J dropped 0; count of bases not matched to a gene: 6. The CDR3 loop is CASSRLAGSSTDTQYF. The CDR3 coding sequence is TGTGCCAGCAGCCGGTTAGCGGGGTCTAGCACAGATACGCAGTATTTT.

As concerns this clone: The junction departs from germline at one end; a sequencing error may be responsible. CDR3 protein: CASSPRTGKNTEAFF. In DNA, the CDR3 is TGTGCCAGCAGTCCTAGGACAGGTAAGAACACTGAAGCTTTCTTT. The V gene is TRBV5-1, the J gene TRBJ1-1, with 7 bases matching TRBD1. The length of the CDR3 is 15 residues. Germline assignment: CDR1 SGHRS and CDR2 YFSETQ. The full variable domain, its missing parts supplied by reference TRBV5-1 and TRBJ1-1, is KAGVTQTPRYLIKTRGQQVTLSCSPISGHRSVSWYQQTPGQGLQFLFEYFSETQRNKGNFPGRFSGRQFSNSRSEMNVSTLELGDSALYLCASSPRTGKNTEAFFGQGTRLTVV.

The J gene is TRBJ1-1, the V gene TRBV2; 7 nucleotides match TRBD1. The CDR3 has 11 residues. The junction had 3 bases not matched to a gene; V was cut back by 8 bases and J by 6 bases. Germline CDR1 SNHLY, CDR2 FYNNEI. The CDR3 DNA reads TGTGCCAGCGCCCAGGGGGCTGAAGCTTTCTTT. It encodes CASAQGAEAFF.

Written as DNA, the CDR3 is TGTGCCAGCAGCTTGTTAGCAGGGGAGCGCACCGGGGAGCTGTTTTTT. Translating gives CASSLLAGERTGELFF. J is TRBJ2-2 and V is TRBV7-3; D is perhaps TRBD1 (6 bases). The length of the CDR3 is 16 residues. V lost 3 bases and J lost 4, with 15 bases in between. Germline lookup yields CDR1 SGHTA and CDR2 FQGTGA.

To note about this clone: This sample includes further DNA sequences coding for the same CDR3. The chain is built from TRBV11-3 and TRBJ1-6; the match to TRBD1 covers 12 bases. The CDR3 is made up of 16 amino acids. V lost 4 bases, J lost 10 bases, and 8 bases stayed unmatched. Germline CDR1 reads SGHNT; CDR2 reads YENEEA. Written as DNA, the CDR3 is TGTGCCAGCAGCTCGAGGGGGGGACAGGGGGCGTCACCCCTCCACTTT. The encoded protein is CASSSRGGQGASPLHF.

The chain employs TRBV7-2 and TRBJ2-7; weak D call: TRBD2 (5 bases). This CDR3 has 15 amino acids. CDR1 is SGHTA and CDR2 is FQGNSA in the germline V gene. Trimming removed 1 base at V and 1 base at J, with 11 bases between. In DNA, the CDR3 is TGTGCCAGCAGCTTAGGCGGGTCAAGGTCCTACGAGCAGTACGTC. It codes for CASSLGGSRSYEQYV.

The J gene is TRBJ2-2, the V gene TRBV29-1; the D is unclear. CDR3 length: 11 residues. Germline V gene data show CDR1 as SQVTM and CDR2 as ANQGSEA. V shed 6 bases and J shed 2 bases, with 4 bases lying between them. The chain's CDR3 is CSVLNTGELFF. The DNA of the CDR3 is TGCAGCGTGTTAAACACCGGGGAGCTGTTTTTT.

V gene TRBV7-8 combines with J gene TRBJ1-2; D is undetermined. Trimming took 5 bases from V and 2 from J, leaving 12 bases between them. This CDR3 has 14 amino acids. CDR1 is SGHVS and CDR2 is FQNEAQ in the germline V gene. CDR3 sequence: CASSRSGQNYGYTF. The DNA for the CDR3 is TGTGCCAGCAGCAGAAGCGGCCAAAACTATGGCTACACCTTC.

The chain links TRBV6-5 to TRBJ1-2; TRBD1 agrees at 7 bases. The CDR3 extends over 14 amino acids. With 5 bases clipped from V and 8 bases from J, the junction kept 11 bases outside the gene matches. Germline V lookup: CDR1 MNHEY, CDR2 SVGAGI. The CDR3 nucleotides read TGTGCCAGCAGTCCAGACAGGGCCACAGGGGGCTACACCTTC. Amino acids: CASSPDRATGGYTF.

The rearrangement joins TRBV5-4 to TRBJ2-6, with no clear D. The V end was cut by 5 bases, the J end by 3 bases, with 9 bases between. Germline CDR1 is SGHNT and CDR2 is YYREEE (reference sequence). This CDR3 spans 14 amino acids. The CDR3 coding sequence is TGTGCCAGCAGAGAGAAACTTGGGGCCAACGTCCTGACTTTC. This translates into CASREKLGANVLTF.

The chain couples TRBV27 to TRBJ1-6; TRBD1 matches 9 bases. Trimming removed 8 bases from V and 9 bases from J; junction bases left unmatched: 5. This CDR3 is 13 amino acids long. Germline V gene sequence: CDR1 MNHEY, CDR2 SMNVEV (reference sequence). The CDR3 loop reads CASAGQGPSPLHF. Here the CDR3 DNA reads TGTGCCAGCGCGGGACAGGGCCCTTCACCCCTCCACTTT.

The chain has TRBV18 and TRBJ2-3; D is ambiguous. Looked up from germline, CDR1 is KGHSH and CDR2 is LQKENI. Trimming pared 0 bases from V and 3 bases from J, leaving 10 bases between. This CDR3 comprises 15 residues. CDR3 bases: TGTGCCAGCTCACCACCCTCGGTCCGGACAGATACGCAGTATTTT. It codes for CASSPPSVRTDTQYF.

The chain joins TRBV18 to TRBJ2-6; D is unclear. This CDR3 is 17 amino acids long. Trimming shortened V by 3 bases and J by 0 bases, and 12 bases separated the two germline ends. Germline V lookup: CDR1 KGHSH, CDR2 LQKENI. In DNA, the CDR3 is TGTGCCAGCTCACCCTCTCCCGAGCCCTCTGGGGCCAACGTCCTGACTTTC. It encodes CASSPSPEPSGANVLTF.

This clone was detected a few times. The CDR3 DNA reads as TGTGCCACACACAGGGTCGGTTCTGGAAACACCATATATTTT. Its protein product is CATHRVGSGNTIYF. The V call is TRBV19, the J call TRBJ1-3; tentative D call: TRBD1 (6 bases). Germline V gene lookup returns CDR1 LNHDA and CDR2 SQIVND (reference sequence). The CDR3 length is 14 residues. V shed 10 bases and J shed 1 base, with 14 bases lying between them.